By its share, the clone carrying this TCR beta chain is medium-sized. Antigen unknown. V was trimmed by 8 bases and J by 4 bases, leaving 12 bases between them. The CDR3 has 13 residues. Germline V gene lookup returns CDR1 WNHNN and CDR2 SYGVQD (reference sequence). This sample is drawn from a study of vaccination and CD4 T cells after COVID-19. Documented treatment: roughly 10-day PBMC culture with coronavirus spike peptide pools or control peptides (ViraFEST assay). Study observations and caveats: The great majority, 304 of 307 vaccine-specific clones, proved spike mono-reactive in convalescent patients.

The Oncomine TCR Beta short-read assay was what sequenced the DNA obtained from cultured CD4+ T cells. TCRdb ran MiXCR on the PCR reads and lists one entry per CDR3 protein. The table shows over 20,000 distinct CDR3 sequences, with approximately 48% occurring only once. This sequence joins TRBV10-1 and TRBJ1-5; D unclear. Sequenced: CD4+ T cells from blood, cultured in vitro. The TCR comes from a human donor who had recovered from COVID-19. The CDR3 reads CASQKDGNQPQHF. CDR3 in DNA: TGCGCCAGCCAAAAGGACGGTAATCAGCCCCAGCATTTT.